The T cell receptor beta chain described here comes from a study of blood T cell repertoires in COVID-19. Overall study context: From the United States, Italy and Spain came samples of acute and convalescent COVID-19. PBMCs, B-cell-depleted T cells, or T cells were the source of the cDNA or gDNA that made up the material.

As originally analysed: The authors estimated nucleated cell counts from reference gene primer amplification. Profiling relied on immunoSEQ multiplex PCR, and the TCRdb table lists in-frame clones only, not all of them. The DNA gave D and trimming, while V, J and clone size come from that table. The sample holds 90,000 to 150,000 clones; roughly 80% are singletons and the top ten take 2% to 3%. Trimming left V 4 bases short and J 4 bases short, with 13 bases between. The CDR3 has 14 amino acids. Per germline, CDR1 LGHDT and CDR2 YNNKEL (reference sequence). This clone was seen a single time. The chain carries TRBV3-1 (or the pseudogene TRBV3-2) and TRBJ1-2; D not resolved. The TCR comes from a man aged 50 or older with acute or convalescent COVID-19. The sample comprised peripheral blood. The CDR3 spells CASSPHAGPYGYTF. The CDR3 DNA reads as TGTGCCAGCAGCCCCCACGCGGGTCCCTATGGCTACACCTTC.